The following is a T cell receptor (beta chain) sequence with its context. The antigen is unknown. These data come from a study of Ad26.COV2.S vaccination and SARS-CoV-2 variants. General study findings and limits: Total T cell responses, in the TCR breadth and depth analyses, may have been underestimated. Relative to placebo recipients, vaccine recipients exhibited elevated spike-specific TCR breadth.

Generated by immunoSEQ multiplex PCR, the TCRdb table keeps only in-frame clones and is missing some. The sample has roughly 510,000 clones; around 88% are singletons. Indicated treatment: about 20 received Ad26.COV2.S at low or high dose, single or two shots; several received placebo; per-sample allocation not given. Sampling was performed 63 days after the first vaccine or placebo injection. Between the trimmed V and J ends, which lost 4 bases and 4 bases, there was a span of 16 bases. The CDR3 consists of 16 residues. Germline CDR1 reads LGHNA; CDR2 reads YNFKEQ. The source is a person between 18 and 65 years old who received the Ad26.COV2.S COVID-19 vaccine or a placebo. J is TRBJ1-4 and V is TRBV4-2, with a weak D call TRBD1 (6 bases). The source was peripheral blood, collected in a trial of Ad26.COV2.S vaccine versus placebo. This CDR3 is CASSRAARGHNEKLFF. In nucleotides, the CDR3 is TGTGCCAGCAGCCGCGCTGCCAGGGGCCATAATGAAAAACTGTTTTTT.